This TCR beta chain appears in the sequencing data of a study of blood T cell repertoires in COVID-19. Looking at the study overall: The origin of the acute and convalescent COVID-19 samples was the United States, Italy and Spain. From T cells, B-cell-depleted T cells, or PBMCs came the material, which was cDNA or gDNA.

In the study's own analysis: Amplification with reference gene primers provided the estimates of nucleated cell counts. Repertoires were generated with immunoSEQ multiplex PCR, while TCRdb's copy carries only in-frame clones and drops some. The V and J calls and clone size come from that table; D and trimming were worked out from the DNA. The sample shows 60,000 to 70,000 clones, approximately 80% of them seen only once. The sequence came from a woman aged 65 to 85 with acute or convalescent COVID-19. Sequencing was performed on peripheral blood.

CDR3 bases: TGTGCCAGTGGGACAGCTGGAAACACCATATATTTT. It specifies CASGTAGNTIYF. The chain links TRBV19 to TRBJ1-3, with 7 bases identical to TRBD1. With V trimmed by 8 bases and J by 2 bases, 0 bases remained unmatched. The CDR3 loop spans 12 amino acids. The germline V gene encodes CDR1 LNHDA and CDR2 SQIVND (reference sequence).